The 5 T cell receptor beta chains below all came from one sample that was sequenced in a study of cytomegalovirus exposure and HLA in healthy donors. 13 Jbeta primers and 60 Vbeta primers were used for the PCR. The protocol was immunoSEQ multiplex PCR, while the TCRdb copy is restricted to in-frame clones and leaves out a portion. The sample includes fewer than 150,000 clones. Input material: PBMCs. The receptors derive from a man aged 40-50 years in good health and CMV-seronegative.

The chain recombines TRBV18 with TRBJ2-7, with TRBD1 matching 8 bases. CDR3 length: 13 amino acids. Losses at the gene ends were 6 bases for V and 7 bases for J; bases not matched to a gene: 8. The germline V gene encodes CDR1 KGHSH and CDR2 LQKENI. CDR3 amino acids: CASSPRGREEQYF. The DNA of the CDR3 is TGTGCCAGCTCGCCCAGGGGGCGCGAAGAGCAGTACTTC.

Details on this clone: The same CDR3 can be traced to other DNA sequences in this sample. The chain recombines TRBV9 with TRBJ1-4; 9 positions match TRBD1. V was pared by 0 bases and J by 7 bases, with 1 base of the junction left unmatched. CDR3 length: 14 amino acids. Germline loops: CDR1 SGDLS, CDR2 YYNGEE. The CDR3 DNA sequence: TGTGCCAGCAGCGTAGGACAGGGGGGTGAAAAACTGTTTTTT. Translated, it gives CASSVGQGGEKLFF.

The V gene is TRBV2, the J gene TRBJ2-1, with D unresolved. V lost 6 bases and J lost 4, with 4 bases in between. The CDR3 runs to 11 residues. CDR1 SNHLY and CDR2 FYNNEI come from the germline V gene. CDR3 amino acids: CASRLYNEQFF. For the CDR3, the DNA is TGTGCCAGCAGACTATACAATGAGCAGTTCTTC.

The chain employs TRBV7-2 and TRBJ2-7, with D unclear. V gave up 5 bases and J gave up 6 bases, with 17 bases separating them. Germline V gene lookup returns CDR1 SGHTA and CDR2 FQGNSA. CDR3 length: 14 residues. The CDR3 DNA follows: TGTGCCAGCAGCCCCGTGATCTCTGGGCGCGAGCAGTACTTC. Translating gives CASSPVISGREQYF.

The chain couples TRBV5-6 to TRBJ2-2, with 8 nucleotides matching TRBD1. Germline-derived CDR1 and CDR2 are SGHDT and YYEEEE. This CDR3 region has 16 residues. The J segment lost 6 bases and the V segment lost 0 bases, leaving 7 bases of the junction unmatched. The chain's CDR3 is CASSLVGTGSSGELFF. The CDR3 DNA is TGTGCCAGCAGCTTGGTAGGGACAGGATCTTCCGGGGAGCTGTTTTTT.